This passage covers 2 T cell receptor beta chains from one sample sequenced in a study of tumor-infiltrating lymphocytes in localized non-small cell lung cancer. Repertoires were generated with immunoSEQ multiplex PCR, while TCRdb's copy carries only in-frame clones and drops some. The sample includes over 12,000 clones, approximately 85% of them seen just once. The sample was lung tumor tissue. The receptor source for this set is a human donor with non-small cell lung cancer.

This clone was recorded a few times. The chain links TRBV2 to TRBJ2-6; no definite D call. CDR3 size: 13 residues. V was clipped by 2 bases and J by 5 bases, with 4 bases between them. Germline CDR1 is SNHLY and CDR2 is FYNNEI. The CDR3: CASSESWANVLTF. The CDR3 DNA reads as TGTGCCAGCAGTGAATCTTGGGCCAACGTCCTGACTTTC.

The V gene is TRBV19, the J gene TRBJ2-4; a weak D match, TRBD1 (6 bases). V was cut by 8 bases and J by 0 bases, with 14 bases left in between. The CDR3 is 15 amino acids. Per germline, CDR1 LNHDA and CDR2 SQIVND (reference sequence). CDR3 bases: TGTGCCAGTCATCGGACAGATATAGCCAAAAACATTCAGTACTTC. This codes for CASHRTDIAKNIQYF. Using reference TRBV19 and TRBJ2-4 for the parts outside the CDR3, the full variable domain is DGGITQSPKYLFRKEGQNVTLSCEQNLNHDAMYWYRQDPGQGLRLIYYSQIVNDFQKGDIAEGYSVSREKKESFPLTVTSAQKNPTAFYLCASHRTDIAKNIQYFGAGTRLSVL.